This is a list of T cell receptor beta chains from one sample in a study of spatial heterogeneity in lung cancer. TCRdb called the 5' RACE reads again in MiXCR, with one record for every CDR3 protein. This table holds about 94,000 distinct CDR3 sequences, roughly a fifth found once. The sample consisted of PBMCs, taken at follow-up. These receptor sequences come from a male donor with early-stage non-small cell lung cancer. The CDR3 runs from the conserved cysteine through the conserved F or W. D genes are given only for firm matches. Some rows have no size entry. The others give once, few or many, or a class for an expanded clone.

size: NA; V: TRBV29-1; J: TRBJ2-4; D: NA; CDR3: CSVDGAGKNIQYF; DNA: TGCAGCGTTGATGGTGCAGGGAAAAACATTCAGTACTTC
size: NA; V: TRBV7-6; J: TRBJ2-1; D: TRBD2; CDR3: CASSLASGGTVSYNEQFF; DNA: TGTGCCAGCAGCTTAGCTAGCGGGGGGACCGTCTCCTACAATGAGCAGTTCTTC
size: NA; V: TRBV6-2/TRBV6-3; J: TRBJ2-6; D: NA; CDR3: CASRTGANVLTF; DNA: TGTGCCAGCAGGACCGGGGCCAACGTCCTGACTTTC
size: NA; V: TRBV3-1; J: TRBJ2-1; D: TRBD2; CDR3: CASSLGGGRPLFEQFF; DNA: TGTGCCAGCAGCCTCGGTGGCGGGAGGCCCCTTTTTGAGCAGTTCTTC
size: few; V: TRBV5-4; J: TRBJ1-1; D: TRBD1; CDR3: CASSRPGTGLATEAFF; DNA: TGTGCCAGCAGCCGTCCCGGGACAGGGTTGGCCACTGAAGCTTTCTTT
size: NA; V: TRBV4-1; J: TRBJ1-1; D: TRBD1; CDR3: CASSQPLDRPLEAFF; DNA: TGCGCCAGCAGCCAGCCTTTGGACAGGCCCCTTGAAGCTTTCTTT
size: few; V: TRBV7-7; J: TRBJ1-1; D: TRBD1; CDR3: CARQGARTEAFF; DNA: TGTGCCAGACAGGGGGCTCGCACTGAAGCTTTCTTT
size: NA; V: TRBV20-1; J: TRBJ2-3; D: NA; CDR3: CSARDRTSQSLGGNTQYF; DNA: TGCAGTGCTAGAGATAGAACTAGCCAATCCCTAGGGGGAAATACGCAGTATTTT
size: few; V: TRBV11-2; J: TRBJ2-1; D: NA; CDR3: CASSLVQGNDEQFF; DNA: TGTGCCAGCAGCTTAGTTCAGGGTAACGATGAGCAGTTCTTC
size: many; V: TRBV4-3; J: TRBJ2-3; D: TRBD2; CDR3: CASSQVPPGLAGYPRTDTQYF; DNA: TGCGCCAGCAGCCAAGTCCCCCCCGGACTAGCGGGGTACCCCCGCACAGATACGCAGTATTTT
size: NA; V: TRBV27; J: TRBJ2-7; D: TRBD2; CDR3: CASSLLAGASYEQYF; DNA: TGTGCCAGCAGTTTATTAGCGGGAGCCTCCTACGAGCAGTACTTC
size: NA; V: TRBV3-1; J: TRBJ2-7; D: NA; CDR3: CASSQGRTVMAYEQYF; DNA: TGTGCCAGCAGCCAAGGGAGGACAGTCATGGCCTACGAGCAGTACTTC
size: few; V: TRBV20-1; J: TRBJ2-3; D: NA; CDR3: CSALLTQGFVTDTQYF; DNA: TGCAGTGCCCTACTGACACAGGGTTTTGTGACAGATACGCAGTATTTT
size: NA; V: TRBV30; J: TRBJ2-2; D: NA; CDR3: CAWSVRDTGELFF; DNA: TGTGCCTGGAGTGTAAGGGACACCGGGGAGCTGTTTTTT
size: NA; V: TRBV19; J: TRBJ1-5; D: NA; CDR3: CASSPTIGTGNQPQHF; DNA: TGTGCCAGTAGTCCCACCATAGGGACTGGCAATCAGCCCCAGCATTTT
size: NA; V: TRBV2; J: TRBJ1-1; D: NA; CDR3: CASSEAGDKRETEAFF; DNA: TGTGCCAGCAGTGAAGCGGGAGACAAAAGAGAAACTGAAGCTTTCTTT
size: NA; V: TRBV4-3; J: TRBJ2-5; D: NA; CDR3: CASSQGPPSARETQYF; DNA: TGCGCCAGCAGCCAAGGACCACCGAGTGCCCGAGAGACCCAGTACTTC
size: few; V: TRBV7-2; J: TRBJ2-2; D: TRBD1; CDR3: CASRPTGGNTGELFF; DNA: TGTGCCAGCAGACCGACAGGGGGGAACACCGGGGAGCTGTTTTTT
size: NA; V: TRBV6-5; J: TRBJ1-2; D: NA; CDR3: CASSRSGGSYTF; DNA: TGTGCCAGCAGTCGATCTGGTGGTAGCTACACCTTC
size: few; V: TRBV4-3; J: TRBJ1-1; D: NA; CDR3: CASSQDFWALNTEAFF; DNA: TGCGCCAGCAGCCAAGATTTTTGGGCATTGAACACTGAAGCTTTCTTT
size: few; V: TRBV20-1; J: TRBJ1-5; D: TRBD1; CDR3: CSARTGGGRNQPQHF; DNA: TGCAGTGCAAGGACAGGGGGCGGGCGCAATCAGCCCCAGCATTTT
size: few; V: TRBV5-6; J: TRBJ2-5; D: NA; CDR3: CASSSLGQETQYF; DNA: TGTGCCAGCAGCTCGCTGGGGCAAGAGACCCAGTACTTC
size: few; V: TRBV24-1; J: TRBJ1-5; D: TRBD1; CDR3: CATSDSGTASHQPQHF; DNA: TGTGCCACCAGTGATTCCGGGACAGCCAGCCATCAGCCCCAGCATTTT
size: NA; V: TRBV10-3; J: TRBJ1-5; D: NA; CDR3: CAISGGGPNQPQHF; DNA: TGTGCCATCAGTGGCGGGGGACCGAATCAGCCCCAGCATTTT
size: NA; V: TRBV12-3/TRBV12-4; J: TRBJ2-1; D: NA; CDR3: CASSFRDLLDEQFF; DNA: TGTGCCAGCAGTTTCCGGGACTTGTTGGATGAGCAGTTCTTC
size: few; V: TRBV27; J: TRBJ2-7; D: NA; CDR3: CASSRPPSYEQYF; DNA: TGTGCCAGCAGTCGACCTCCCTCCTACGAGCAGTACTTC
size: NA; V: TRBV29-1; J: TRBJ1-3; D: TRBD1; CDR3: CSVSRTGKNTIYF; DNA: TGCAGCGTTTCACGGACAGGGAAAAACACCATATATTTT
size: once; V: TRBV29-1; J: TRBJ2-5; D: TRBD1; CDR3: CSVFPGTASRTQYF; DNA: TGCAGCGTTTTCCCCGGGACAGCCTCGCGGACCCAGTACTTC
size: NA; V: TRBV5-1; J: TRBJ1-5; D: NA; CDR3: CASSLDGRTTQPQHF; DNA: TGCGCCAGCAGCTTAGACGGACGGACCACCCAGCCCCAGCATTTT
size: few; V: TRBV2; J: TRBJ1-6; D: NA; CDR3: CASSEFGTQSYNSPLHF; DNA: TGTGCCAGCAGTGAATTTGGGACACAATCCTATAATTCACCCCTCCACTTT
size: NA; V: TRBV5-1; J: TRBJ2-1; D: NA; CDR3: CASSFTSLPYNEQFF; DNA: TGCGCCAGCAGTTTCACTAGCCTCCCCTACAATGAGCAGTTCTTC
size: few; V: TRBV4-1; J: TRBJ1-6; D: TRBD1; CDR3: CASSQEGTGSSPLHF; DNA: TGCGCCAGCAGCCAAGAAGGGACAGGGAGTTCACCCCTCCACTTT
size: few; V: TRBV7-8; J: TRBJ2-1; D: NA; CDR3: CASNPPGSGEQFF; DNA: TGTGCCAGCAACCCCCCTGGGAGCGGTGAGCAGTTCTTC
size: many; V: TRBV12-3/TRBV12-4; J: TRBJ2-5; D: NA; CDR3: CASSLGFGPQETQYF; DNA: TGTGCCAGCAGTTTAGGATTCGGGCCGCAAGAGACCCAGTACTTC
size: few; V: TRBV6-2/TRBV6-3; J: TRBJ2-5; D: TRBD2; CDR3: CASSPTSGSGETQYF; DNA: TGTGCCAGCAGTCCGACTAGCGGGAGTGGGGAGACCCAGTACTTC